The present T cell receptor beta chain was sequenced within a study of blood T cell repertoires in COVID-19 (dated by TCRdb to the early 2020s). Notes on the research overall: Collaborator samples came from the United States, Italy and Spain and covered acute and convalescent phases of COVID-19. The samples were drawn from the first 160 participants of the ongoing ImmuneRACE study and from over a thousand subjects provided by 6 global collaborators. A de-identified subject ID, COVID-19 status, age in years and sex were almost always included in the sample metadata. The material from the prospective study consisted of cDNA or gDNA derived from T cells, B-cell-depleted T cells, or PBMCs. Subjects who had been exposed to COVID-19, were actively infected with it, or had recovered from it provided the deeply sampled blood TCRbeta repertoires that made up the dataset. Where available, HLA class I and class II types were taken from metadata supplied by the sample provider and were not determined by assay-based typing. The repertoires were made available in a free public database intended to serve as a resource for research on the immune response to SARS-CoV-2.

For this clone: No cognate antigen has been identified for it. The input lacks base qualities; no much larger clone sits a single base away.

Paper-wide results and their limitations: The quantity of clinical and demographic metadata differed by source and by participant and was supplied without curation.

Via the germline V gene, CDR1 is MGHRA and CDR2 YSYEKL. V and J are truncated by 1 base and 0 bases respectively, leaving an intervening sequence of 16 bases. The CDR3 spans 18 residues, from the cysteine through the phenylalanine. This entry keeps only the CDR3 DNA: 54 bases, framed from base 1. Whole blood was collected in K2EDTA tubes by collaborating institutions according to the institutions' own protocols. For TCRbeta analysis, collaborators shipped samples as frozen whole blood, isolated PBMCs, or DNA extracted from either of those sample types. TCRbeta CDR3 regions were amplified from genomic DNA using the immunoSEQ Assay, a bias-controlled multiplex PCR. Per the original workflow: The number of nucleated cells in each sample was estimated by amplification of reference gene primers within the assay. To quantify the absolute abundance of each unique TCRbeta CDR3 rearrangement, sequence reads were collapsed and filtered. For each sample, productive Simpson clonality was calculated by taking the square root of Simpson's diversity index across productive rearrangements. TCRdb mirrors the immuneACCESS table, restricted to in-frame sequences. Some clones are absent from its copies; in checked studies, under half trace to an unresolved V gene, and the reason for the others is unknown. V, J and clone size are those of that table, while D and trimming were read from the DNA. The sample table records some 180,000 clones; 80% of these occur just once. The ten largest clones represent about 6.9% of the sample.

The rearrangement joined TRBV4-1 to TRBJ2-4, and the D gene may be TRBD1, 6 bases matching. The receptor was derived from a man aged 60 to 69 with acute or convalescent COVID-19. Sequenced sample: peripheral blood. The CDR3 has the sequence CASSQGGATGLAKNIQYF. In nucleotides, the sequence is TGCGCCAGCAGCCAAGGTGGTGCGACAGGACTAGCCAAAAACATTCAGTACTTC.